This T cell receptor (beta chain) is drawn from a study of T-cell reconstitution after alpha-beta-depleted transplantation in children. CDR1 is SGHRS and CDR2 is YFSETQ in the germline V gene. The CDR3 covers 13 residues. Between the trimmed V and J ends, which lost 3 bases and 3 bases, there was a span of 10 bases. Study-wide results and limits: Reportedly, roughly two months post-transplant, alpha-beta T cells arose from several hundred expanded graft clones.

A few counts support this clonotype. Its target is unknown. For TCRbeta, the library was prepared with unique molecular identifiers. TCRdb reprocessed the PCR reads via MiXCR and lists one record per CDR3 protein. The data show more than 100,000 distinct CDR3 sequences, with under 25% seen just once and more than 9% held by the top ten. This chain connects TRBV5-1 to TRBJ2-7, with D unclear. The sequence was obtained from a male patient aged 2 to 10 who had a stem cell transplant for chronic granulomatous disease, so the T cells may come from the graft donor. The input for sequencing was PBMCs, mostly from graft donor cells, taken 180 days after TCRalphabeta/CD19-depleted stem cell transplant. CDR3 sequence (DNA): TGCGCCAGCAGCTACTTAGAGCACTACGAGCAGTACTTC. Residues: CASSYLEHYEQYF.